This is a list of T cell receptor beta chains from one sample in a study of T cell responses to AZD1222 COVID-19 vaccine. Some clones are missing from TCRdb's copy, which holds only in-frame ones; the method was immunoSEQ multiplex PCR. Of some 100,000 clones in the sample, about 93% were seen once. This sample comprised peripheral blood, obtained on day 0 of AZD1222 vaccination. All receptors derive from an adult in good health. Each CDR3 is given without its conserved first and last residue.

V: TRBV28; J: TRBJ2-5; CDR3: ASSLLQETQY
V: TRBV4-2; J: TRBJ2-1; CDR3: ASSQASGRANEQF
V: TRBV7-7; J: TRBJ2-2; CDR3: ASSLRVTGTGELF
V: TRBV11-2; J: TRBJ2-2; CDR3: ASSLWAENTGELF
V: TRBV18; J: TRBJ2-7; CDR3: ASSPPRGGSDEQY
V: TRBV11-2; J: TRBJ1-2; CDR3: ASSYTGTGEGGYT
V: TRBV4-1; J: TRBJ2-1; CDR3: ASSQERGLALSSYNEQF
V: TRBV6-4; J: TRBJ2-3; CDR3: ASSDSSGDVYTQY
V: TRBV25-1; J: TRBJ1-1; CDR3: ASSESGGQGLATEAF
V: TRBV27; J: TRBJ1-5; CDR3: ASSLSRQISNQPQH